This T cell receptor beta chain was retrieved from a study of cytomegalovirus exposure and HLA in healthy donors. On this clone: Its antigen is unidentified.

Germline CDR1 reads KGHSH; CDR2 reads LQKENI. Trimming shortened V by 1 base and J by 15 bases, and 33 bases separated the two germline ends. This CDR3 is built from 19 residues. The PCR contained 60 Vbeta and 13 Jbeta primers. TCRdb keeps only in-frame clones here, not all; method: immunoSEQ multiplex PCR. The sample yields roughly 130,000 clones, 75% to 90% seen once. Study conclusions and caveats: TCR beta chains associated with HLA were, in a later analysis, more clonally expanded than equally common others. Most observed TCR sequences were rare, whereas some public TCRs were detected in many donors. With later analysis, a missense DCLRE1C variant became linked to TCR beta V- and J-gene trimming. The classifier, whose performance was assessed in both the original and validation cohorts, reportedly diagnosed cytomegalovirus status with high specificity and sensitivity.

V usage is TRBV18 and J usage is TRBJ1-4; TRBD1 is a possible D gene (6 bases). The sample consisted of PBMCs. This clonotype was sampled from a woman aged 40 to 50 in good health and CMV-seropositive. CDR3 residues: CASSPRRGGGMEFQKNLFF. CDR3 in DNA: TGTGCCAGCTCACCACGAAGGGGGGGAGGAATGGAGTTTCAGAAAAACTTGTTTTTT.